This TCR beta chain was sequenced for a study of T cell repertoires in ileal Crohn's disease. Specified time point: neoterminal ileum biopsy at postoperative endoscopy, about 6 months after surgery. The germline V gene encodes CDR1 MNHNS and CDR2 SASEGT. Trimming stripped 0 bases from V and 1 base from J, with 7 bases between. The CDR3 runs to 14 residues. Assay used: immunoSEQ multiplex PCR; TCRdb lists only in-frame clones, some missing. The table includes some 10,000 clones, 80% to 90% detected once. The chain combines TRBV6-1 with TRBJ2-7; D is perhaps TRBD1 (5 bases). This receptor was obtained from an adult with Crohn's disease. Sequenced sample: ileal tissue. CDR3 sequence (DNA): TGTGCCAGCAGTGAAGCCCACAGGTCCTACGAGCAGTACTTC. This translates into CASSEAHRSYEQYF.